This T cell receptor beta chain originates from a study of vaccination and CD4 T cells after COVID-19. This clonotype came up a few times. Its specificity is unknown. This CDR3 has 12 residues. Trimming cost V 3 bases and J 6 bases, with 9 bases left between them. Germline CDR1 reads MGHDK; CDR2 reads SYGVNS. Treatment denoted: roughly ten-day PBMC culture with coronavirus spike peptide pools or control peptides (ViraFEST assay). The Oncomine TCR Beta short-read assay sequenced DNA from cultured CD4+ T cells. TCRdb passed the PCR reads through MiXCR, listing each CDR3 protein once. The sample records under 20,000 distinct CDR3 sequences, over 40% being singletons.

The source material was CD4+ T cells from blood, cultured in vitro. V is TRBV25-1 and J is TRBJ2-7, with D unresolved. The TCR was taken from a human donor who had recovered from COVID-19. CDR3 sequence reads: CASSDKAGEQYF. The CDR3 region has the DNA TGTGCCAGCAGTGATAAGGCCGGCGAGCAGTACTTC.